This T cell receptor beta chain was retrieved from a study of identical twins (dated by TCRdb to the mid-2010s). About the full investigation: To test whether fetal clonotypes persist, the study used deep sequencing on TCR alpha and beta repertoires from monozygotic twins, unrelated adults of various ages, and cord blood. Replicate twin experiments were performed at different times using different library preparation protocols to rule out contamination. General study outcomes and caveats: Fewer insertions were carried by abundant cord blood beta clonotypes, a similar but weaker trend appeared in young adult naive repertoires, and no such trend appeared in memory repertoires. Because the same donors could not be followed over many years, conclusions were based on cross-sectional statistical analysis. Zero-insertion analyses could be partly confounded by invariant T cells such as MAIT and iNKT, though diverse VJ usage argued against such confounding for most clonotypes. In beta out-of-frame sequences, excess twin sharing was weaker, because having fewer shared sequences lowered the signal-to-noise ratio. In monozygotic twins, out-of-frame TCR alpha sharing was systematically underestimated by recombination models, although the models agreed with sharing between unrelated individuals. Compared with coincidental sharing between unrelated individuals, out-of-frame TCR alpha sequences shared between twins showed an excess of sequences with low generation probability.

Every donor in the study was a healthy Caucasian. Three pairs of female monozygotic twins, all aged 18 to 29 years, made up the twin cohort. Positive isolation kits from Invitrogen were used to isolate the CD4+ and CD8+ T cell populations. The library was obtained by 5' RACE. This sample was sequenced with an Illumina HiSeq 2000. Template switching added a universal primer binding site, and the final cDNA carried a unique molecular identifier that allowed TCR cDNA molecules to be counted accurately. Specific primers in the conserved constant-segment region were used to synthesize first-strand cDNA for the TCR alpha and beta chains. To control for contamination, every cDNA library carried two barcodes: a SMART-Mk sample barcode plus Illumina barcodes. TruSeq adapter sequences along with Illumina sample barcodes were introduced in two successive PCR steps. The TCR alpha and beta cDNA libraries were sequenced on the Illumina HiSeq platform using custom primers. Turning to the authors' computational methods: MiGEC was used to process raw reads and extract unique molecular identifiers, and MiXCR was used to find CDR3 positions. Recombination models were inferred per individual with the repgenHMM and IGoR tools using an EM algorithm. The tcR package in R was used for shared clonotype analysis, with sharing normalized by the product of cloneset sizes. Out-of-frame nonproductive sequences were analyzed to study raw recombination free of thymic and clonal selection effects. TCRdb itself trimmed the public reads at Q25 with fastp, ran MiXCR and retained productive beta chains. Rows are combined by CDR3 protein, so each entry shows the most common genes and DNA. It is TCRdb's table, rather than the study itself, that gives the V and J calls and clone size. For this sample the table gives 200,000 to 300,000 distinct CDR3 sequences, of which approximately 6.8% were detected only once. Clones ranked in the top ten supply more than 5% of the sample.

This clonotype turned up a few times. What antigen it recognizes has not been identified. No per-base quality is available; no much larger clone lies one base away. The data were also submitted as part of a second study, on yellow fever vaccine responses in identical twins. As that second paper reports: The T cell response to vaccination in identical twins was reported by the authors to appear partly convergent and partly personalized. In identical twins, the study followed T cell clones that responded to the vaccine with precision.

This clonotype was sampled from a woman in her late teens or twenties in good health. The material sequenced was CD8+ T cells sorted from blood.

The DNA sequence reads TGCGCCAGCAGCCCTGAACTAGCGGGGATTTTTGGTACGCAGTATTTT. It encodes CASSPELAGIFGTQYF. The sequence links TRBV5-1 to TRBJ2-3; 10 bases in the middle match TRBD2. The germline V gene provides CDR1 SGHRS and CDR2 YFSETQ. Germline trimming: 4 bases from V, 8 bases from J; junction bases outside gene matches: 13. The CDR3 goes from the cysteine to the phenylalanine over 16 residues. Of the read, only the CDR3 DNA is kept; its 48 bases are in frame from base 1.